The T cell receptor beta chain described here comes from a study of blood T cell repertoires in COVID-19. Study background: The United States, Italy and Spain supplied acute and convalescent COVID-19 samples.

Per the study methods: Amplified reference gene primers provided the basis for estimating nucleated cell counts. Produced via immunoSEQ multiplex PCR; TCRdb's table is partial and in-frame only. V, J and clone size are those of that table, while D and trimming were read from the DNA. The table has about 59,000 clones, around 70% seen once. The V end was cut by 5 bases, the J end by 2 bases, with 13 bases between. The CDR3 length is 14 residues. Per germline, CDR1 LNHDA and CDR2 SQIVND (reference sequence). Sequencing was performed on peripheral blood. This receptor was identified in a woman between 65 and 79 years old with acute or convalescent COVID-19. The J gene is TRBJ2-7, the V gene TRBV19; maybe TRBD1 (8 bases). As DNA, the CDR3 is TGTGCCAGTAGTTTACAGGGGGGGACCTACGAGCAGTACTTC. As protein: CASSLQGGTYEQYF.